This T cell receptor beta chain came from a study of cytotoxic CD8 clonotypes in ibrutinib-treated CLL. Turning to the study itself: The study recorded mean values of about 260,000 productive templates and under 100,000 productive rearrangements per sample. Study-wide results and limits: Clonality rose at ibrutinib response and fell back toward baseline at progression. Public clonotypes, rarely seen, contracted or held steady on treatment.

For this clone: Its target is unknown.

Produced via immunoSEQ multiplex PCR; TCRdb's table is partial and in-frame only. The sample carries around 200,000 clones, 70% recorded once. Sequencing used PBMCs, obtained after 12 months of ibrutinib treatment. The sequence derives from a human donor with chronic lymphocytic leukemia.

In DNA form, the CDR3 reads TGTGCCAGCAGCTACCGGACAGGGGGTTGGAATGAGCAGTTCTTC. It specifies CASSYRTGGWNEQFF. The rearrangement links TRBV2 to TRBJ2-1, with 10 bases fitting TRBD1. Germline assignment: CDR1 SNHLY and CDR2 FYNNEI. The V gene end was trimmed by 6 bases and the J gene end by 7 bases; junction bases not matched to a gene: 9. The CDR3 has 15 residues.